This TCR beta chain comes out of a study of tumor-infiltrating lymphocytes in primary liver carcinoma. From germline, CDR1 is SGHRS and CDR2 YFSETQ. The length of the CDR3 is 17 residues. Trimming at V came to 1 base and at J to 0 bases, leaving 7 bases not matched to a gene. From 400 to 500 ng total RNA, TCR beta cDNA was generated with a primer in the constant region. Three rounds of nested multiplex PCR with slightly modified ARM-PCR produced TCR beta libraries. With TRBV1-TRBV30 forward primers and a C-beta reverse primer, the first two PCR rounds were run for 10 cycles each. TCRdb processed the multiplex PCR reads anew with MiXCR; each CDR3 protein has one entry. The sample records fewer than 350,000 distinct CDR3 sequences, 60% to 80% being singletons. Alongside blood RNA obtained from unsorted whole blood, germline DNA was also extracted.

The clonotype originates from a man in his forties with primary liver carcinoma and hepatitis B virus infection. The sample comprised peripheral blood. The chain employs TRBV5-1 and TRBJ2-1; the match to TRBD2 covers 7 bases. The CDR3 coding sequence is TGCGCCAGCAGCTTGCGGGGTGGCGGGAGCTCCTACAATGAGCAGTTCTTC. As protein: CASSLRGGGSSYNEQFF. The whole variable domain, remainder taken from reference TRBV5-1 and TRBJ2-1, is KAGVTQTPRYLIKTRGQQVTLSCSPISGHRSVSWYQQTPGQGLQFLFEYFSETQRNKGNFPGRFSGRQFSNSRSEMNVSTLELGDSALYLCASSLRGGGSSYNEQFFGPGTRLTVL.